A single sample is the source of the 17 T cell receptor beta chains below, sequenced in a study of identifying expanded T cells in peripheral blood (dated 2019 in TCRdb). The receptor library was made with the immunoSEQ multiplex PCR assay. TCRdb holds this immuneACCESS table with in-frame rearrangements only. Some clones are missing; in checked studies, unresolved V genes explain under half, and the rest has no known cause. In all, the sample holds some 120,000 clones, and approximately 80% of those were seen once. Jointly, the top ten make up 3.3% of the sample. The sequenced material came from blood. The source of these receptors is a person aged 18-69 years in good health.

The CDR3 region has the DNA TGTGCCAGCAGCTTAGCGGGACCTTCTGGCTACACCTTC. It is translated as CASSLAGPSGYTF. The rearrangement joins TRBV7-9 to TRBJ1-2, with D possibly being TRBD1 (5 bases). This CDR3 region has 13 residues. V was trimmed by 0 bases and J by 7 bases, leaving 9 bases between them. The germline V gene encodes CDR1 SEHNR and CDR2 FQNEAQ (reference sequence).

This clone has a handful of counts. The chain is built from TRBV11-3 and TRBJ2-2; D is perhaps TRBD1 (5 bases). Trimming removed 8 bases from V and 0 bases from J, with 13 bases in between. The germline gives CDR1 SGHNT, CDR2 YENEEA. This CDR3 has 15 amino acids. The CDR3 loop is CASSEQATNTGELFF. The DNA for the CDR3 is TGTGCCAGCTCGGAACAGGCGACGAACACCGGGGAGCTGTTTTTT.

The V and J genes are TRBV6-1 and TRBJ2-5; D may be TRBD1 (5 bases). The CDR3 runs to 15 residues. V was pared by 2 bases and J by 5 bases, with 15 bases between. Germline CDR1 reads MNHNS; CDR2 reads SASEGT. CDR3 amino acids: CASSEYKGAWETQYF. The CDR3, as DNA: TGTGCCAGCAGTGAATATAAAGGGGCCTGGGAGACCCAGTACTTC.

The chain joins TRBV2 to TRBJ2-5, with a tentative D call TRBD2 (6 bases). V was clipped by 5 bases and J by 5 bases, with 9 bases between them. In germline, CDR1 is SNHLY, CDR2 FYNNEI. The CDR3 has 12 amino acids. CDR3 coding DNA: TGTGCCAGCAGTCCCGGAGGGGAGACCCAGTACTTC. Amino acids: CASSPGGETQYF.

This clone appeared a few times. The V and J genes are TRBV10-3 and TRBJ1-1; D call uncertain. Germline V CDR1 and CDR2: ENHRY, SYGVKD. The CDR3 sequence is 13 residues long. Trimming took 6 bases from V and 0 from J, leaving 8 bases between them. CDR3 sequence reads: CAISHKLNTEAFF. Here the CDR3 DNA reads TGTGCCATCAGCCACAAGTTGAACACTGAAGCTTTCTTT.

J is TRBJ2-1 and V is TRBV9, with 9 bases aligning to TRBD1. Germline V gene data show CDR1 as SGDLS and CDR2 as YYNGEE. The CDR3 length is 14 residues. J lost 8 bases, V lost 4 bases, and 7 bases had no gene match. The CDR3 DNA follows: TGTGCCAGCAGCAAGTGGACAGGGGTGGATGAGCAGTTCTTC. This sequence encodes CASSKWTGVDEQFF.

This clone was found once. This chain connects TRBV29-1 to TRBJ2-7; D is perhaps TRBD2 (6 bases). Trimming removed 6 bases at V and 0 bases at J, with 21 bases between. The CDR3 length is 16 residues. Germline V gene sequence: CDR1 SQVTM, CDR2 ANQGSEA. The CDR3 DNA follows: TGCAGCGTCGCCTCGGGGGACCTACCTAGCTCCTACGAGCAGTACTTC. It translates to CSVASGDLPSSYEQYF.

This chain links TRBV4-1 with TRBJ1-1; 10 bases match TRBD1. Germline values: CDR1 MGHRA, CDR2 YSYEKL. J lost 7 bases, V lost 1 base, and 3 bases had no gene match. CDR3 length: 14 amino acids. CDR3 coding DNA: TGCGCCAGCAGCCAAGTGGGGACAGGGGATGAAGCTTTCTTT. Encoded protein: CASSQVGTGDEAFF.

The genes are TRBV7-9 and TRBJ2-1; a possible D gene is TRBD2 (6 bases). The CDR3 has 12 amino acids. The germline V gene has CDR1 SEHNR and CDR2 FQNEAQ (reference sequence). Trimming shortened V by 7 bases and J by 7 bases, and 11 bases separated the two germline ends. The DNA for the CDR3 is TGTGCCAGCACCGTTCGGGGGAATGAGCAGTTCTTC. This codes for CASTVRGNEQFF.

This chain joins TRBV18 and TRBJ2-7; 8 bases map to TRBD1. The CDR3 is made up of 15 amino acids. V trimming: 3 bases; J trimming: 4 bases; junction bases outside the gene matches: 8. CDR1 and CDR2 from the germline V gene are KGHSH and LQKENI. In DNA, the CDR3 is TGTGCCAGCTCACCGACGACAGGGGCGCTTTACGAGCAGTACTTC. Protein sequence: CASSPTTGALYEQYF.

The count of this clone is one. The chain is built from TRBV7-3 and TRBJ1-2, with 8 bases lining up with TRBD1. This CDR3 has 15 residues. CDR1 and CDR2 (germline): SGHTA, FQGTGA. Trimming removed 3 bases from V and 3 bases from J; junction bases left unmatched: 6. In nucleotides, the CDR3 is TGTGCCAGCAGCTTGAGGACAGGGCGCGACTATGGCTACACCTTC. Amino acids: CASSLRTGRDYGYTF.

The chain couples TRBV7-2 to TRBJ1-1, with D tentatively TRBD1 (6 bases). The length of the CDR3 is 15 residues. V dropped 0 bases and J dropped 6 bases, with 14 bases sitting between them. Looked up from germline, CDR1 is SGHTA and CDR2 is FQGNSA. CDR3 region: CASSLAGTGYAEAFF. The CDR3 DNA is TGTGCCAGCAGCTTAGCCGGTACAGGGTACGCTGAAGCTTTCTTT.

The rearrangement uses TRBV4-3 and TRBJ1-2; maybe TRBD1 (5 bases). The CDR3 loop spans 15 amino acids. Trimming took 1 base from V and 5 from J, leaving 14 bases between them. Per the germline V gene, CDR1 is LGHNA and CDR2 is YSLEER. Written as DNA, the CDR3 is TGCGCCAGCAGCCAAGTTACAGCCAAGGGGTATGGCTACACCTTC. Residues: CASSQVTAKGYGYTF.

The chain is built from TRBV6-6 and TRBJ1-1; D is unresolved. Trimming took 2 bases from V and 6 from J, leaving 7 bases between them. This CDR3 contains 12 residues. CDR1 and CDR2 (germline): MNHNY, SVGAGI (reference sequence). The CDR3 bases are TGTGCCAGCAGTTACGGGCCAGCTGAAGCTTTCTTT. Translation: CASSYGPAEAFF.

The chain uses TRBV7-2 and TRBJ1-3, with D hard to call. This CDR3 is built from 15 residues. V lost 3 bases and J 0 bases, leaving 9 bases between the germline ends. Germline V gene lookup returns CDR1 SGHTA and CDR2 FQGNSA. The CDR3 protein is CASSLNGISGNTIYF. The CDR3 DNA follows: TGTGCCAGCAGCTTGAACGGCATCTCTGGAAACACCATATATTTT.

This chain links TRBV11-2 with TRBJ2-1, with unresolved D. V was cut by 0 bases and J by 5 bases, with 11 bases left in between. The CDR3 consists of 15 residues. Germline lookup yields CDR1 SGHAT and CDR2 FQNNGV. CDR3 in amino acids: CASSLDLGQNNEQFF. As DNA, the CDR3 is TGTGCCAGCAGCTTAGATTTGGGTCAGAACAATGAGCAGTTCTTC.

V usage is TRBV14 and J usage is TRBJ1-1, with D possibly TRBD1 on 6 matching bases. Between the trimmed V and J ends, which lost 4 bases and 0 bases, there was a span of 15 bases. The germline V gene encodes CDR1 SGHDN and CDR2 FVKESK. The length of the CDR3 is 16 residues. As DNA, the CDR3 is TGTGCCAGCAGCCTCGTGCCGGGACAACTGAACACTGAAGCTTTCTTT. Amino acids: CASSLVPGQLNTEAFF.